The next 6 T cell receptor beta chains were all read from a single sample in a study of blood T cell repertoires in COVID-19. Profiling relied on immunoSEQ multiplex PCR, and the TCRdb table lists in-frame clones only, not all of them. Of about 100,000 clones in the sample, almost 90% were seen once. The sequenced material came from peripheral blood. The receptors here all came from a human donor with active COVID-19. The donor label of this sample is uncertain.

The rearrangement links TRBV9 to TRBJ1-1; D remains unclear. Trimming cost V 4 bases and J 0 bases, with 7 bases left between them. CDR3 length equals 13 residues. Germline V lookup: CDR1 SGDLS, CDR2 YYNGEE. CDR3 nucleotides: TGTGCCAGCAGCCGCGGGATGAACACTGAAGCTTTCTTT. Amino acids: CASSRGMNTEAFF.

Written as DNA, the CDR3 is TGTGCCAGCAGTTGGACAGGGCCCTTCTCCTACGAGCAGTACTTC. It codes for CASSWTGPFSYEQYF. The chain joins TRBV27 to TRBJ2-7; TRBD1 matches 8 bases. Losses at the gene ends were 4 bases for V and 0 bases for J; bases not matched to a gene: 5. Germline lookup yields CDR1 MNHEY and CDR2 SMNVEV (reference sequence). The CDR3 contains 15 residues.

CDR3 nucleotide sequence: TGTGCCAGCAGCTTGCGAGGGGGCGGTGAAAAACTGTTTTTT. It codes for CASSLRGGGEKLFF. The gene calls are TRBV5-8 and TRBJ1-4; TRBD1 agrees at 7 bases. Looked up from germline, CDR1 is SGHTS and CDR2 is YDEGEE. The junction had 4 bases not matched to a gene; V was cut back by 1 base and J by 7 bases. The CDR3 consists of 14 residues.

This chain's CDR3 is CASSYSRSRGPTEAFF. The DNA for the CDR3 is TGTGCCAGCAGTTACTCGAGGAGTAGGGGGCCAACTGAAGCTTTCTTT. This chain connects TRBV6-2 or TRBV6-3 to TRBJ1-1; 7 positions match TRBD1. Germline CDR1 MNHEY, CDR2 SVGEGT. V trimming: 0 bases; J trimming: 5 bases; junction bases outside the gene matches: 9. The CDR3 is 16 amino acids.

Here the CDR3 DNA reads TGTGCCAGTAGCCTCGGCACCGGGGAGCTGTTTTTT. Its protein is CASSLGTGELFF. The chain has TRBV19 and TRBJ2-2; D is unclear. The V gene lost 6 bases and the J gene lost 4 bases, with 6 bases spanning the gap. The CDR3 sequence is 12 residues long. The germline gives CDR1 LNHDA, CDR2 SQIVND (reference sequence).

The chain is built from TRBV12-3 or TRBV12-4 and TRBJ1-2, with 7 bases aligning to TRBD1. The CDR3 totals 13 residues. With V trimmed by 6 bases and J by 3 bases, 4 bases remained unmatched. DNA for the CDR3: TGTGCCAGCAGCCCCGACAGGGACTATGGCTACACCTTC. This sequence encodes CASSPDRDYGYTF.